These 10 T cell receptor beta chains originate from one sample sequenced in a study of blood T cell repertoires in COVID-19. Sequencing used immunoSEQ multiplex PCR; TCRdb keeps in-frame clones, though not all of them. The sample consists of roughly 500,000 clones, more than 75% of them appearing once. The material sequenced was PBMCs or T cells enriched from blood (not recorded which). These receptors all stem from a woman in her 40s who had recovered from COVID-19.

CDR3 sequence reads: CASSQEMRIEETQYF. The CDR3 bases are TGTGCCAGCAGCCAAGAAATGCGGATTGAAGAGACCCAGTACTTC. V usage is TRBV3-1 (or the pseudogene TRBV3-2) and J usage is TRBJ2-5; D unclear. Trimming pared 0 bases from V and 3 bases from J, leaving 11 bases between. Germline lookup yields CDR1 LGHDT and CDR2 YNNKEL (reference sequence). The CDR3 is 15 residues long.

This clone was observed a handful of times. V usage is TRBV13 and J usage is TRBJ2-3, with 8 positions matching TRBD2. CDR3 length: 13 amino acids. Unmatched junction bases numbered 4, after V lost 5 bases and J lost 6 bases. Germline V gene data show CDR1 as PRHDT and CDR2 as FYEKMQ (reference sequence). CDR3 in amino acids: CASSQAGVDTQYF. In DNA form, the CDR3 reads TGTGCCAGCAGCCAAGCGGGAGTGGATACGCAGTATTTT.

CDR3 DNA sequence: TGTGCCAGCAGCTTGGCGGAGGGAGACATTCAGTACTTC. Translation: CASSLAEGDIQYF. The chain is built from TRBV7-9 and TRBJ2-4, with D perhaps TRBD2 (6 bases). V shed 3 bases and J shed 8 bases, with 11 bases lying between them. The CDR3 contains 13 residues. From germline, CDR1 is SEHNR and CDR2 FQNEAQ (reference sequence). The entire variable domain, with the rest obtained from reference TRBV7-9 and TRBJ2-4, is as follows: DTGVSQNPRHKITKRGQNVTFRCDPISEHNRLYWYRQTLGQGPEFLTYFQNEAQLEKSRLLSDRFSAERPKGSFSTLEIQRTEQGDSAMYLCASSLAEGDIQYFGAGTRLSVL.

V is TRBV5-1 and J is TRBJ2-1, with TRBD1 identical over 9 bases. Germline CDR1 and CDR2: SGHRS and YFSETQ. The length of the CDR3 is 15 residues. Losses at the gene ends were 3 bases for V and 4 bases for J; bases not matched to a gene: 5. The CDR3 spells CASSWTGEDYNEQFF. The CDR3 DNA reads TGCGCCAGCAGCTGGACAGGGGAAGATTACAATGAGCAGTTCTTC.

The V gene is TRBV10-2, the J gene TRBJ2-5, with 7 nucleotides matching TRBD2. CDR3 length: 13 residues. CDR1 WSHSY and CDR2 SAAADI come from the germline V gene. V dropped 7 bases and J dropped 4; count of bases not matched to a gene: 6. CDR3 coding DNA: TGCGCCAGCACCCGGGGGGAGGGAGAGACCCAGTACTTC. This sequence encodes CASTRGEGETQYF.

J is TRBJ1-5 and V is TRBV2; weak D call: TRBD1 (5 bases). Germline CDR1 and CDR2: SNHLY and FYNNEI. The CDR3 is made up of 14 amino acids. V was shortened by 3 bases and J by 3 bases, with 9 bases between the two germline ends. The CDR3 DNA is TGTGCCAGCAGTGACGCAGGACACAATCAGCCCCAGCATTTT. Its protein product is CASSDAGHNQPQHF.

The rearrangement joins TRBV28 to TRBJ2-1; a weak D match, TRBD1 (6 bases). Germline V gene data show CDR1 as MDHEN and CDR2 as SYDVKM. The CDR3 sequence is 13 residues long. V lost 5 bases and J lost 5, with 10 bases in between. The CDR3: CASSDRSHNEQFF. The DNA of the CDR3 is TGTGCCAGCAGTGACAGGAGTCACAATGAGCAGTTCTTC. The variable domain in full, with the rest retrieved from reference TRBV28 and TRBJ2-1, is DVKVTQSSRYLVKRTGEKVFLECVQDMDHENMFWYRQDPGLGLRLIYFSYDVKMKEKGDIPEGYSVSREKKERFSLILESASTNQTSMYLCASSDRSHNEQFFGPGTRLTVL.

The chain uses TRBV6-6 and TRBJ2-5; the match to TRBD2 covers 16 bases. V lost 5 bases, J lost 4 bases, and 10 bases stayed unmatched. The germline V gene has CDR1 MNHNY and CDR2 SVGAGI (reference sequence). The CDR3 totals 18 residues. This CDR3 reads CASSHGTSGRAFLETQYF. The CDR3 DNA follows: TGTGCCAGCAGTCACGGGACTAGCGGGAGGGCATTTCTAGAGACCCAGTACTTC.

This rearrangement joins TRBV5-6 to TRBJ1-2; 8 bases align to TRBD1. Germline V CDR1 and CDR2: SGHDT, YYEEEE. There are 14 residues in the CDR3. Germline trimming cut 1 base from V and 6 bases from J; bases unmatched to any gene: 5. CDR3 residues: CASSLQGARHGYTF. In DNA form, the CDR3 reads TGTGCCAGCAGCTTGCAGGGGGCGCGCCATGGCTACACCTTC.

This sequence joins TRBV9 and TRBJ1-5, with D uncertain. V dropped 0 bases and J dropped 1 base, with 8 bases sitting between them. This CDR3 comprises 15 residues. Germline V lookup: CDR1 SGDLS, CDR2 YYNGEE. The CDR3 bases are TGTGCCAGCAGCGTAGGGTACGCGAGCAATCAGCCCCAGCATTTT. It translates to CASSVGYASNQPQHF.